The 9 T cell receptor beta chains below were found in one sample sequenced in a study of cytomegalovirus exposure and HLA in healthy donors. Amplification used 60 Vbeta primers and 13 Jbeta primers. Repertoires were generated with immunoSEQ multiplex PCR, while TCRdb's copy carries only in-frame clones and drops some. Of about 220,000 clones in the sample, almost 80% were seen once. Sequences were obtained from PBMCs. All receptors come from a male donor in good health and CMV-seronegative.

This clone has more than one count but fewer than ten. CDR3 DNA sequence: TGCAGCGCCAAGGGGGAGAAAGCCCACGGTACAGATACGCAGTATTTT. This gives the protein CSAKGEKAHGTDTQYF. The chain couples TRBV29-1 to TRBJ2-3, with D perhaps TRBD1 (6 bases). CDR1 is SQVTM and CDR2 is ANQGSEA in the germline V gene. The CDR3 extends over 16 amino acids. Between the trimmed V and J ends, which lost 7 bases and 3 bases, there was a span of 23 bases.

The chain links TRBV30 to TRBJ2-1; D is undetermined. CDR3 length: 16 residues. Germline loops: CDR1 GTSNPN, CDR2 SVGIG (reference sequence). Trimming took 0 bases from V and 4 from J, leaving 16 bases between them. CDR3 region: CAWSVRSSVDYNEQFF. In DNA form, the CDR3 reads TGTGCCTGGAGTGTACGTTCGAGCGTGGATTACAATGAGCAGTTCTTC. Complete variable domain (other parts from reference TRBV30 and TRBJ2-1): SQTIHQWPATLVQPVGSPLSLECTVEGTSNPNLYWYRQAAGRGLQLLFYSVGIGQISSEVPQNLSASRPQDRQFILSSKKLLLSDSGFYLCAWSVRSSVDYNEQFFGPGTRLTVL.

This clone was picked up one time. This chain uses TRBV29-1 with TRBJ2-1; D uncertain. CDR3 length: 12 amino acids. Trimming removed 8 bases at V and 6 bases at J, with 14 bases between. Germline V CDR1 and CDR2: SQVTM, ANQGSEA. The CDR3 reads CSSAVGSNEQFF. CDR3 nucleotides: TGCAGCTCGGCGGTTGGGTCCAATGAGCAGTTCTTC.

The genes are TRBV9 and TRBJ1-2; D may be TRBD1 (6 bases). Trimming cost V 4 bases and J 0 bases, with 10 bases left between them. There are 14 residues in the CDR3. Germline lookup yields CDR1 SGDLS and CDR2 YYNGEE. The CDR3 DNA is TGTGCCAGCAGCACCCGGACAGCTAACTATGGCTACACCTTC. This codes for CASSTRTANYGYTF.

This rearrangement joins TRBV19 to TRBJ2-3, with TRBD2 identical over 11 bases. The CDR3 totals 15 residues. Germline V CDR1 and CDR2: LNHDA, SQIVND (reference sequence). The junction had 11 bases not matched to a gene; V was cut back by 7 bases and J by 8 bases. CDR3 amino acids: CASTLLAGVSGTQYF. The DNA for the CDR3 is TGTGCCAGTACCTTACTAGCGGGAGTAAGTGGTACGCAGTATTTT.

This clone was observed a few times. CDR3 in amino acids: CASSGGFGPGTEAFF. The CDR3 DNA follows: TGTGCCAGCAGTGGGGGTTTCGGCCCGGGGACTGAAGCTTTCTTT. The chain combines TRBV2 with TRBJ1-1; D gene unclear. V was trimmed by 4 bases and J by 5 bases, leaving 17 bases between them. The CDR3 loop spans 15 amino acids. Per germline, CDR1 SNHLY and CDR2 FYNNEI.

The chain joins TRBV5-6 to TRBJ2-7; possible D gene TRBD1, 6 bases. V dropped 2 bases and J dropped 3 bases, with 12 bases sitting between them. From germline, CDR1 is SGHDT and CDR2 YYEEEE. This CDR3 has 14 residues. The CDR3 DNA is TGTGCCAGCAGCTTTCTTCAAGGGGGCTACGAGCAGTACTTC. As protein: CASSFLQGGYEQYF.

The chain is built from TRBV20-1 and TRBJ1-4; perhaps TRBD1 as D (5 bases). Between the trimmed V and J ends, which lost 6 bases and 14 bases, there was a span of 16 bases. Germline CDR1 and CDR2: DFQATT and SNEGSKA (reference sequence). The CDR3 extends over 11 amino acids. The CDR3 region is CSARDGNFLFF. DNA for the CDR3: TGCAGTGCGCGGGACGGCAATTTTCTGTTTTTT.

V is TRBV9 and J is TRBJ2-5; the match to TRBD2 covers 8 bases. The V gene end was trimmed by 0 bases and the J gene end by 5 bases; junction bases not matched to a gene: 6. Germline CDR1 is SGDLS and CDR2 is YYNGEE. This CDR3 contains 15 residues. The CDR3 DNA reads TGTGCCAGCAGCGTAGAGGGACTAGGAGGGGAGACCCAGTACTTC. Translating it yields CASSVEGLGGETQYF.